Included here is one T cell receptor (beta chain) sequence, with context. Original processing methods: Amplified reference gene primers provided the basis for estimating nucleated cell counts. Libraries were prepared by immunoSEQ multiplex PCR; TCRdb keeps only in-frame clonotypes and omits some of them. Clone size and the V and J calls come from that table; the DNA yielded D and trimming. This sample yields about 210,000 clones, of which approximately 80% are seen a single time; about a tenth belongs to the top ten. Looked up from germline, CDR1 is SGHAT and CDR2 is FQNNGV. Trimming stripped 0 bases from V and 1 base from J, with 7 bases between. This CDR3 has 14 amino acids. This sample was included in a study of blood T cell repertoires in COVID-19. Across the study: From T cells, B-cell-depleted T cells, or PBMCs came the material, which was cDNA or gDNA.

Cohort 3 donors counted as recovered after two negative PCRs, clearance, or resolved symptoms. V is TRBV11-2 and J is TRBJ2-7; D is unclear. Sequenced: PBMCs or T cells enriched from blood (not recorded which). The origin of this receptor is a man in his forties who had recovered from COVID-19. CDR3 protein: CASSLDRASYEQYF. In nucleotides, the CDR3 is TGTGCCAGCAGCTTAGACCGAGCTTCCTACGAGCAGTACTTC.